This T cell receptor beta chain is drawn from a study of siplizumab effects on memory and regulatory T cells. With regard to this clone: Its antigen is currently unknown.

Findings and caveats of the study: Suppressive capability of dividing Tregs from siplizumab cultures went unverified. Alloreactive CD4+ clones that could be mapped were on average 68.8% Treg-derived with siplizumab, against about 30% in controls.

The table came from immunoSEQ multiplex PCR; TCRdb's copy has only in-frame clones and leaves some out. The table has over 85,000 clones, roughly 94% seen once. The sequenced sample was non-Treg CD4+ T cells sorted from blood. This sequence originates from a human donor in good health.

The CDR3 bases are TGTGCCAGCAGTTCCCTGCTGGCGGGGAACACTGAAGCTTTCTTT. Encoded protein: CASSSLLAGNTEAFF. This chain joins TRBV6-5 and TRBJ1-1; unclear D gene. Germline V gives CDR1 MNHEY, CDR2 SVGAGI. This CDR3 is 15 amino acids long. Trimming stripped 4 bases from V and 1 base from J, with 13 bases between.